The rows below give T cell receptor beta chains drawn from one sample of a study of T cells in Graves' hyperthyroidism and ophthalmopathy. TCRdb analysed the multiplex PCR reads with MiXCR anew, one entry per CDR3 protein. The table includes about 530,000 distinct CDR3 sequences, under 20% detected once. Sequences were obtained from blood. The receptors here all came from a young woman with Graves' ophthalmopathy. CDR3s leave out the opening cysteine and the closing phenylalanine or tryptophan.

V gene	J gene	CDR3 protein
TRBV6-2/TRBV6-3	TRBJ2-7	ASSTLRGSEQY
TRBV7-6	TRBJ2-1	ASSPSGGSSYNEQF
TRBV12-3/TRBV12-4	TRBJ2-7	ASRTTGQSSYEQY
TRBV20-1	TRBJ1-1	SFSLGEVNTEAF
TRBV2	TRBJ1-5	ASSVDRGFSDSNQPQH
TRBV7-9	TRBJ2-2	ASSARQGNTGELF
TRBV2	TRBJ1-2	ASKGGQVPSNYGYT
TRBV5-8	TRBJ2-7	ASTPLGGVYEQY
TRBV28	TRBJ1-2	ASSLWDRDLWGYT
TRBV20-1	TRBJ2-1	SARSQGLRNEQF
TRBV2	TRBJ2-7	ASSAELGTGIEQY
TRBV15	TRBJ2-1	ATSNRVTNEQF
TRBV5-1	TRBJ1-1	ASSLAGTYTEAF
TRBV28	TRBJ1-1	ASSFFSMAHTEAF
TRBV5-1	TRBJ2-1	ASSPTGGSYNEQF
TRBV5-6	TRBJ1-2	ASSLPQGFDGYT
TRBV20-1	TRBJ2-3	SARDIAAGGRSATDTQY
TRBV11-2	TRBJ1-2	VSRAGGANYGYT
TRBV12-3/TRBV12-4	TRBJ1-5	ASSLSRQPQH
TRBV3-1	TRBJ1-6	ASSQIQGANSPLH
TRBV19	TRBJ1-5	ASTDTGGGQPQH
TRBV9	TRBJ1-2	ASSDGGTNYGYT
TRBV3-1	TRBJ2-1	ASSGTGLYNEQF
TRBV5-6	TRBJ1-2	ASSPGPYGNYGYT
TRBV19	TRBJ1-2	ASSPHRDRGYGYT
TRBV20-1	TRBJ2-6	SSISSGANVLT